This T cell receptor beta chain was recovered during a study of shared clonotypes between healthy human individuals. Across the study: Every donor yielded three CD4 naive, three CD4 memory, two CD8 naive and one CD8 memory plate. General observations from the study: Between a few donors, naive CD4 clonotypes were shared at a level of approximately 5%. Generally, estimated richness proved larger in naive subsets than it did in memory subsets. Relative to clonotypes present in all four donors, those not shared had lower generation probabilities.

The CDR3 sequence is 14 residues long. V lost 6 bases and J 1 base, leaving 10 bases between the germline ends. In germline, CDR1 is MNHNY, CDR2 SVGAGI (reference sequence). On this clone itself: Its antigen is as yet unknown.

Clones were sequenced by immunoSEQ multiplex PCR, and TCRdb holds only the in-frame ones, with some missing. Seen here are 700,000 or so clones, 60% to 80% observed once, and the top ten hold approximately 2%. The chain carries TRBV6-6 and TRBJ2-1, with a weak D call TRBD1 (5 bases). The source of this sequence is a woman under 40 in good health. Specimen: memory CD4+ T cells sorted from blood. The subset was: CD45RA-negative fraction. The CDR3 nucleotides read TGTGCCAGCAGGGCAGACAGTTCCTACAATGAGCAGTTCTTC. Protein: CASRADSSYNEQFF.